The clone carrying this TCR beta chain has only a few counts. The sample belongs to a study of T cells in Graves' hyperthyroidism and ophthalmopathy. RNA transcripts yielded amplified TCR beta CDR3 regions. The HTBI primer set was used in a first-round RT-PCR of the TCR CDR3. Each CDR3 protein gets one entry after TCRdb re-called the multiplex PCR reads with MiXCR. The sample comprises approximately 610,000 distinct CDR3 sequences, around 17% of which are singletons, and around a sixth rests with the top ten. Germline V gene sequence: CDR1 LNHNV, CDR2 YYDKDF (reference sequence). Trimming took 0 bases from V and 4 from J, leaving 12 bases between them. The CDR3 is 15 amino acids.

This rearrangement joins TRBV15 to TRBJ1-2; possible D gene TRBD1, 6 bases. The source is a young woman with Graves' hyperthyroidism. Sequenced: blood. CDR3 sequence (DNA): TGTGCCACCAGCAGAGAAAGGGGGGACCCCTATGGCTACACCTTC. Protein sequence: CATSRERGDPYGYTF.